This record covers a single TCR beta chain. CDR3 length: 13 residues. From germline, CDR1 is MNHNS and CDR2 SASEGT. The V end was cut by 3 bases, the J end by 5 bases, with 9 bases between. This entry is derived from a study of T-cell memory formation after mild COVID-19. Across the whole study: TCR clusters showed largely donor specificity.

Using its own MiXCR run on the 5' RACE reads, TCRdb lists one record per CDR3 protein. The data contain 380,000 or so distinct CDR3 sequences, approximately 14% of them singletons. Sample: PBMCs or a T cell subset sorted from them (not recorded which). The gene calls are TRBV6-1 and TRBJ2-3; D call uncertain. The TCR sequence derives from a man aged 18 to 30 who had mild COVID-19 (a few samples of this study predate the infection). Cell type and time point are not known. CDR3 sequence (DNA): TGTGCCAGCAGTGAGTACCAAATAGATACGCAGTATTTT. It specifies CASSEYQIDTQYF.